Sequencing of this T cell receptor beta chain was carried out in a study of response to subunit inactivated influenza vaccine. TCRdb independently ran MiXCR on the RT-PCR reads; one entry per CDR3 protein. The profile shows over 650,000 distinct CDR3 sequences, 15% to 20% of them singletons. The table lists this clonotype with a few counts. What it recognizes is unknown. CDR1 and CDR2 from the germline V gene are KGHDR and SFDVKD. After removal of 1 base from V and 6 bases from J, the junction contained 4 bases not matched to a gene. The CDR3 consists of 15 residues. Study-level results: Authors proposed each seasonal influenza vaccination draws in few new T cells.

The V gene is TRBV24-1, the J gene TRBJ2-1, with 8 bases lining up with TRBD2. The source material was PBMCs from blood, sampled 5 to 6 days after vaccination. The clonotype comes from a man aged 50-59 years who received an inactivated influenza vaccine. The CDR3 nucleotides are TGTGCCACCAGTGATTTTCGCCTAGCGGGCAATGAGCAGTTCTTC. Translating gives CATSDFRLAGNEQFF.